Each of the 21 T cell receptor beta chains below was sequenced from the same sample in a study of blood T cell repertoires in COVID-19. Some clones are missing from TCRdb's copy, which holds only in-frame ones; the method was immunoSEQ multiplex PCR. The sample holds 200,000 to 300,000 clones, about nine tenths seen once. Sequencing was performed on PBMCs or T cells enriched from blood (not recorded which). The receptors originated from a woman aged 25 to 39 with acute COVID-19.

This clone was seen a handful of times. The chain has TRBV10-1 and TRBJ2-5; the match to TRBD1 covers 8 bases. Germline V lookup: CDR1 WNHNN, CDR2 SYGVQD (reference sequence). The CDR3 runs 15 residues. V trimming: 3 bases; J trimming: 1 base; junction bases outside the gene matches: 4. CDR3 bases: TGCGCCAGCAGTGAAGGCGGGACAGGCCAAGAGACCCAGTACTTC. Translation gives CASSEGGTGQETQYF.

The chain couples TRBV4-3 to TRBJ1-3; D may be TRBD1 (6 bases). V lost 0 bases, J lost 8 bases, and 14 bases lay in between. CDR1 and CDR2 (germline): LGHNA, YSLEER. The CDR3 has 15 amino acids. The CDR3 DNA is TGCGCCAGCAGCCAAGATTTGGGGGCGAAAGACACCATATATTTT. Residues: CASSQDLGAKDTIYF.

J is TRBJ1-2 and V is TRBV5-1; 7 bases align to TRBD1. The CDR3 is 14 residues long. Germline CDR1 SGHRS, CDR2 YFSETQ. Trimming cost V 1 base and J 5 bases; bases outside gene matches: 5. CDR3 nucleotides: TGCGCCAGCAGCTTGCGGGACAGCACATATGGCTACACCTTC. Translating gives CASSLRDSTYGYTF.

This chain joins TRBV7-2 and TRBJ2-5; 11 bases agree with TRBD2. The CDR3 extends over 15 amino acids. CDR1 SGHTA and CDR2 FQGNSA come from the germline V gene. The J segment lost 2 bases and the V segment lost 4 bases, leaving 3 bases of the junction unmatched. The CDR3 loop is CASSWGTSGQETQYF. The CDR3 region has the DNA TGTGCCAGCAGCTGGGGGACTAGCGGACAAGAGACCCAGTACTTC.

This clone came up once. The rearrangement links TRBV6-5 to TRBJ2-7; D unresolved. The germline V gene encodes CDR1 MNHEY and CDR2 SVGAGI. Between the trimmed V and J ends, which lost 6 bases and 0 bases, there was a span of 15 bases. The CDR3 has 15 residues. The CDR3 DNA is TGTGCCAGCAGACCAAATTGGTCCGGCTCCTACGAGCAGTACTTC. The encoded protein is CASRPNWSGSYEQYF.

This clone was counted a single time. The chain links TRBV27 to TRBJ2-1; TRBD2 aligns across 13 bases. The CDR3 totals 18 residues. CDR1 is MNHEY, CDR2 SMNVEV, per germline (reference sequence). With V trimmed by 8 bases and J by 5 bases, 15 bases remained unmatched. CDR3 loop: CASGSNPPGLAGDNEQFF. CDR3 nucleotides: TGTGCCAGCGGTTCTAACCCCCCCGGACTAGCGGGGGACAATGAGCAGTTCTTC.

The gene calls are TRBV4-2 and TRBJ2-2; TRBD2 aligns across 8 bases. Germline loops: CDR1 LGHNA, CDR2 YNFKEQ. The junction had 5 bases not matched to a gene; V was cut back by 4 bases and J by 4 bases. The CDR3 is 15 amino acids. DNA of the CDR3: TGTGCCAGCAGCCCGTCCGGGGGGGGCACCGGGGAGCTGTTTTTT. Its translation: CASSPSGGGTGELFF.

The chain employs TRBV6-1 and TRBJ1-3, with D unresolved. The CDR3 is made up of 15 amino acids. Germline-derived CDR1 and CDR2 are MNHNS and SASEGT. The germline V and J ends were trimmed by 0 bases and 8 bases, with 14 bases remaining between them. CDR3 residues: CASSEASGGPDTIYF. CDR3 sequence (DNA): TGTGCCAGCAGTGAAGCATCGGGAGGACCGGACACCATATATTTT.

V is TRBV6-5 and J is TRBJ2-7, with 11 nucleotides matching TRBD1. The CDR3 totals 13 residues. V dropped 6 bases and J dropped 5; count of bases not matched to a gene: 3. CDR1 is MNHEY, CDR2 SVGAGI, per germline. The CDR3: CASRDRGLHEQYF. The DNA for the CDR3 is TGTGCCAGCAGGGACAGGGGGCTACACGAGCAGTACTTC.

This clone was seen a handful of times. The chain carries TRBV18 and TRBJ1-6, with D hard to call. The CDR3 is made up of 13 amino acids. The germline V gene has CDR1 KGHSH and CDR2 LQKENI. With 3 bases removed from V and 5 bases from J, the gap between germline ends came to 5 bases. As DNA, the CDR3 is TGTGCCAGCTCACCCCTAGATAATTCACCCCTCCACTTT. This gives the protein CASSPLDNSPLHF. The complete variable domain, with remaining parts taken from reference TRBV18 and TRBJ1-6, reads NAGVMQNPRHLVRRRGQEARLRCSPMKGHSHVYWYRQLPEEGLKFMVYLQKENIIDESGMPKERFSAEFPKEGPSILRIQQVVRGDSAAYFCASSPLDNSPLHFGNGTRLTVT.

The chain couples TRBV24-1 to TRBJ2-5, with 8 bases lining up with TRBD2. Germline V gene sequence: CDR1 KGHDR, CDR2 SFDVKD. V shed 4 bases and J 5 bases; nucleotides not matched to a gene: 11. The CDR3 has 16 amino acids. DNA of the CDR3: TGTGCCACCAGTGACCCCCAGGACTCGGGGGGGGAGACCCAGTACTTC. This codes for CATSDPQDSGGETQYF.

The chain uses TRBV15 and TRBJ1-1; no clear D. The CDR3 is 11 amino acids. CDR1 is LNHNV, CDR2 YYDKDF, per germline (reference sequence). V lost 2 bases to trimming and J lost 7 bases, with 5 bases between them. The CDR3 spells CATSRQYEAFF. The CDR3 region has the DNA TGTGCCACCAGCAGACAGTATGAAGCTTTCTTT.

The chain has TRBV6-5 and TRBJ1-5, with a tentative D call TRBD1 (6 bases). The length of the CDR3 is 12 residues. Germline V gene sequence: CDR1 MNHEY, CDR2 SVGAGI. The V end lost 5 bases, the J end lost 8 bases, and 10 bases lay between the germline ends. CDR3 DNA: TGTGCCAGCAGTCGGGACACTGAGCCCCAGCATTTT. This codes for CASSRDTEPQHF.

The chain uses TRBV5-4 and TRBJ1-2, with D tentatively TRBD1 (5 bases). Per germline, CDR1 SGHNT and CDR2 YYREEE (reference sequence). V lost 4 bases and J lost 2, with 15 bases in between. CDR3 size: 15 residues. CDR3 bases: TGTGCCAGCAGCCCCCTCCGGGAGGGGAACTATGGCTACACCTTC. Translating it yields CASSPLREGNYGYTF.

This rearrangement joins TRBV14 to TRBJ1-6; D gene uncertain. From germline, CDR1 is SGHDN and CDR2 FVKESK. The CDR3 spans 14 residues. Deletions cut 0 bases from V and 8 bases from J, with 8 bases between. CDR3 nucleotides: TGTGCCAGCAGCCAAGAAGTTCAGGATTCACCCCTCCACTTT. Translating gives CASSQEVQDSPLHF.

The rearrangement links TRBV7-9 to TRBJ1-2; TRBD1 matches at 8 bases. CDR3 length equals 14 residues. CDR1 and CDR2 (germline): SEHNR, FQNEAQ (reference sequence). V gave up 5 bases and J gave up 1 base; unmatched junction bases: 3. The CDR3 sequence: CASSRQGSNYGYTF. The CDR3 nucleotides read TGTGCCAGCAGCCGACAGGGGAGTAACTATGGCTACACCTTC.

This clone was observed once. The chain carries TRBV7-9 and TRBJ2-7, with 7 bases lining up with TRBD1. J was trimmed by 3 bases and V by 5 bases; bases with no gene match: 4. CDR3 size: 13 residues. The germline gives CDR1 SEHNR, CDR2 FQNEAQ (reference sequence). The CDR3 region is CASSGTAFYEQYF. The CDR3 nucleotides are TGTGCCAGCAGCGGGACAGCCTTCTACGAGCAGTACTTC.

This clone turned up a few times. The chain employs TRBV27 and TRBJ1-5; 7 nucleotides line up with TRBD1. The CDR3 is made up of 14 amino acids. Trimming at V came to 3 bases and at J to 1 base, leaving 0 bases not matched to a gene. Germline CDR1 MNHEY, CDR2 SMNVEV (reference sequence). CDR3 amino acids: CASSLTGSNQPQHF. The CDR3 region has the DNA TGTGCCAGCAGTTTGACAGGGAGCAATCAGCCCCAGCATTTT.

V gene TRBV12-3 or TRBV12-4 combines with J gene TRBJ1-5; D ambiguous. The V end lost 0 bases, the J end lost 7 bases, and 7 bases lay between the germline ends. CDR3 length equals 13 residues. CDR3 coding DNA: TGTGCCAGCAGTTTAGCGAGGCCCCAGCCCCAGCATTTT. This codes for CASSLARPQPQHF.

Comment on this clone: The same CDR3 can be traced to other DNA sequences in this sample. The rearrangement joins TRBV12-3 or TRBV12-4 to TRBJ1-2; 9 bases fit TRBD1. CDR3 length: 12 amino acids. Trimming cost V 5 bases and J 7 bases; bases outside gene matches: 2. CDR3 sequence (DNA): TGTGCCAGCAGTACAGGGGGCCGTGGCTACACCTTC. It specifies CASSTGGRGYTF.

The chain joins TRBV12-3 or TRBV12-4 to TRBJ2-5; no firm D call. This CDR3 has 12 amino acids. V was shortened by 3 bases and J by 2 bases, with 4 bases between the two germline ends. DNA for the CDR3: TGTGCCAGCAGTTTGGCTCAAGAGACCCAGTACTTC. Protein product: CASSLAQETQYF.